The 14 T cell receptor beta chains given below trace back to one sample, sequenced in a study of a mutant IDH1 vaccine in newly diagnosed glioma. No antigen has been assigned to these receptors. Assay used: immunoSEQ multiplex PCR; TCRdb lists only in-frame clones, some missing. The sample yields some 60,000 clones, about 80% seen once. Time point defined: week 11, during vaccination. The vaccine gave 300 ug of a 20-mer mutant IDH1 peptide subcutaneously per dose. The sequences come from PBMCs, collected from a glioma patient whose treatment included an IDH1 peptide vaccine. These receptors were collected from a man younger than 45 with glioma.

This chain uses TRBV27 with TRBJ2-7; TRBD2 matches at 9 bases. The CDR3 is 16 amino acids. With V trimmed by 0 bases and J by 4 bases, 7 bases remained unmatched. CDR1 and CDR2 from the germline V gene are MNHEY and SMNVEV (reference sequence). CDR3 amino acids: CASSLSREREAYEQYF. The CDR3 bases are TGTGCCAGCAGTTTATCGAGGGAGCGGGAGGCATACGAGCAGTACTTC.

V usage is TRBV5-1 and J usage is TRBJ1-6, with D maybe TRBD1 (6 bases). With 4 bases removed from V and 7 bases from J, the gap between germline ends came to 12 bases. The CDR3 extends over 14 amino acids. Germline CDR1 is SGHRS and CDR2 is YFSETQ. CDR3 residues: CASSIGQRNSPLHF. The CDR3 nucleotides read TGCGCCAGCAGCATTGGACAGAGGAATTCACCCCTCCACTTT.

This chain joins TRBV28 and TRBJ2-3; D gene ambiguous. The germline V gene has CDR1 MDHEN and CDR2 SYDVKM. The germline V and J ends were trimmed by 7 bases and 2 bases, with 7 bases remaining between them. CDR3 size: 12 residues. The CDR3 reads CASTQTTDTQYF. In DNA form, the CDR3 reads TGTGCCAGCACGCAGACCACAGATACGCAGTATTTT.

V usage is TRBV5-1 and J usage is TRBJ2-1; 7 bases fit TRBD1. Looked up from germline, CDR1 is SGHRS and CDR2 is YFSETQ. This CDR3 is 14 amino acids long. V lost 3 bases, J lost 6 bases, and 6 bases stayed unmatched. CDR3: CASSYRNRGNEQFF. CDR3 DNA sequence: TGCGCCAGCAGCTACCGGAACAGGGGCAATGAGCAGTTCTTC. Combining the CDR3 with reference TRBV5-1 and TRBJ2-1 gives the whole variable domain KAGVTQTPRYLIKTRGQQVTLSCSPISGHRSVSWYQQTPGQGLQFLFEYFSETQRNKGNFPGRFSGRQFSNSRSEMNVSTLELGDSALYLCASSYRNRGNEQFFGPGTRLTVL.

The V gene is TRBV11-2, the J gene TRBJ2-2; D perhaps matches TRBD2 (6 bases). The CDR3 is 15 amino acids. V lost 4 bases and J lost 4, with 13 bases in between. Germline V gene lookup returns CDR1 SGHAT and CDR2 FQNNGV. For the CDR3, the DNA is TGTGCCAGCAGCTCCGGGACTCTTACCACCGGGGAGCTGTTTTTT. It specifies CASSSGTLTTGELFF.

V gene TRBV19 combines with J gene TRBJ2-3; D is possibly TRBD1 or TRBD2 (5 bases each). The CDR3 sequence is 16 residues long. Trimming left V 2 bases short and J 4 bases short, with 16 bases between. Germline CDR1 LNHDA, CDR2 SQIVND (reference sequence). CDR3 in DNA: TGTGCCAGTAGTATAACCCGGGACCGGTTCGCAGATACGCAGTATTTT. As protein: CASSITRDRFADTQYF.

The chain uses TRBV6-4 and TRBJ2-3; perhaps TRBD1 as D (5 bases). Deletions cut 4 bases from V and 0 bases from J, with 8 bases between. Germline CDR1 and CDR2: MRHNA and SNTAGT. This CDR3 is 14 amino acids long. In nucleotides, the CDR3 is TGTGCCAGCAGTGCTAGGGGCAGCACAGATACGCAGTATTTT. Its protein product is CASSARGSTDTQYF.

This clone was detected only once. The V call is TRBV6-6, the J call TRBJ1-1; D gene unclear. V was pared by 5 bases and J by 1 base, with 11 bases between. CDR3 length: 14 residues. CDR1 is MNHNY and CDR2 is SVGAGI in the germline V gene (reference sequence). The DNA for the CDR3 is TGTGCCAGCAGTGACCAAGCAGGGAACACTGAAGCTTTCTTT. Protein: CASSDQAGNTEAFF.

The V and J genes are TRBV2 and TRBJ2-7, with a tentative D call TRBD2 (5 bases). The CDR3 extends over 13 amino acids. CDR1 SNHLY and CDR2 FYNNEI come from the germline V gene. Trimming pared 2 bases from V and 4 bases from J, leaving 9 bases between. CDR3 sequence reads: CASSEYEGYEQYF. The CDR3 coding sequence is TGTGCCAGCAGTGAATATGAGGGATACGAGCAGTACTTC.

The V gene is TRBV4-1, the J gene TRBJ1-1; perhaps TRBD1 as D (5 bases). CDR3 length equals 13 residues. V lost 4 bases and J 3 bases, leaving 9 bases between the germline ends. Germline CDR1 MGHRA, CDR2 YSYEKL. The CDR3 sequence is CASSRGPYTEAFF. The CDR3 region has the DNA TGCGCCAGCAGCCGGGGACCCTACACTGAAGCTTTCTTT.

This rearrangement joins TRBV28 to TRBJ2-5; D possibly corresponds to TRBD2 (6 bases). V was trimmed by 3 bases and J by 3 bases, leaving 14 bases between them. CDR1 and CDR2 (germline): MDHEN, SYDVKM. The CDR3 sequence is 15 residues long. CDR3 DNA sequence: TGTGCCAGCAGTTTGGGTAGCGGAGGCGAAGAGACCCAGTACTTC. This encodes CASSLGSGGEETQYF.

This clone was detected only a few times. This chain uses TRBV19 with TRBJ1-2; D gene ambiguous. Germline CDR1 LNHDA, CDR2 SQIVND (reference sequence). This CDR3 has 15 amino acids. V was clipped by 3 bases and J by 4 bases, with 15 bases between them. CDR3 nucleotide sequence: TGTGCCAGTAGTATGGGAGGGAGTCGAGTCTATGGCTACACCTTC. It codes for CASSMGGSRVYGYTF.

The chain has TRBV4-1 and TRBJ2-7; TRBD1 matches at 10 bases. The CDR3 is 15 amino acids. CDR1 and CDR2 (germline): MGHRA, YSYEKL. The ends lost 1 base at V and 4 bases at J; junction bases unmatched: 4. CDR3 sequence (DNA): TGCGCCAGCAGCCAAGCGACAGGGGGCGGGTACGAGCAGTACTTC. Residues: CASSQATGGGYEQYF.

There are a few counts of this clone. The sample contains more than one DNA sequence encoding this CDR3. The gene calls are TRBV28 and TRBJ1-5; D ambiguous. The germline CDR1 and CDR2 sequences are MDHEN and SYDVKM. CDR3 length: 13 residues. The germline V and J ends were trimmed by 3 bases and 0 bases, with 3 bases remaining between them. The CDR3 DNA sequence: TGTGCCAGCAGTTTGGATAGCAATCAGCCCCAGCATTTT. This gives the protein CASSLDSNQPQHF.